This T cell receptor (beta chain) was identified in a study of human T cells and chemical hapten exposure. Study-level background: Alopecia areata, totalis or universalis was found in mostly female patients.

Original analysis: TCR counts had a median of about 100,000 per sample and spanned roughly 20,000 to 750,000. TCRdb called the RACE reads again in MiXCR, with one record for every CDR3 protein. These V and J calls derive from TCRdb rather than the authors' analysis. The table shows around 300,000 distinct CDR3 sequences, with roughly 6.9% occurring only once. The time point was: patch test 1, 2 weeks after DPC sensitization. Treatment specified: therapeutic diphenylcyclopropenone sensitization with weekly scalp DPC. This clonotype was found a few times. Its antigen is undetermined. This CDR3 is 15 amino acids long. V lost 0 bases and J 1 base, leaving 10 bases between the germline ends. CDR1 SGDLS and CDR2 YYNGEE come from the germline V gene. Study findings and constraints: Alopecia in the donors means their immune response may deviate from healthy people's.

Sequencing used whole blood, obtained in connection with sensitization to the hapten diphenylcyclopropenone (DPC). This sequence was found in a woman under 30 with alopecia areata. Some clones in this sample may be carry-over from other donors' samples. The chain employs TRBV9 and TRBJ1-1; D is perhaps TRBD1 (6 bases). CDR3 sequence (DNA): TGTGCCAGCAGCGTAGAGGACAGAGAGAACACTGAAGCTTTCTTT. This sequence encodes CASSVEDRENTEAFF.